This entry concerns a single TCR beta chain. What it binds is unknown. A junction end diverges from the germline sequence, so it may reflect a read error. The data stem from a study of T-cell memory formation after mild COVID-19. Study-wide results and caveats: Of the contracting clones, CD4+ ones lay mainly in CM and EM, and CD8+ ones in EMRA.

CDR3 size: 17 residues. Per the germline V gene, CDR1 is SSHAT and CDR2 is FNYEAQ (reference sequence). MiXCR, applied by TCRdb to the 5' RACE reads, yields one record per CDR3 protein. The data contain around 410,000 distinct CDR3 sequences, around 22% of them singletons. This chain uses TRBV7-7 with TRBJ2-1; 12 bases line up with TRBD2. This receptor was taken from an adult woman who had mild COVID-19 (a few samples of this study predate the infection). Cell type and time point are not known. Specimen: PBMCs or a T cell subset sorted from them (not recorded which). CDR3 region: CASSLEPGLAGYSEQFF. The CDR3 nucleotides read TGTGCTAGCAGCTTAGAGCCGGGACTAGCGGGTTACAGTGAGCAGTTCTTC.